This TCR beta chain was observed in a study of control samples from healthy donors and cancer patients. Measured with immunoSEQ multiplex PCR; TCRdb has only the in-frame clones, and not every one. This table holds 170,000 or so clones, under 95% found once. The clonotype originates from a woman aged 18-30 years in good health. Material for sequencing was blood.

This chain's CDR3 is CASSWGSGETQYF. The CDR3 DNA reads TGTGCCAGCAGTTGGGGGTCCGGAGAGACCCAGTACTTC. The chain links TRBV12-3 or TRBV12-4 to TRBJ2-5, with D perhaps assigned TRBD1 or TRBD2 (5 bases each). The ends were cut back, 4 bases at V and 4 bases at J, with 10 bases in the middle. The CDR3 runs 13 residues.